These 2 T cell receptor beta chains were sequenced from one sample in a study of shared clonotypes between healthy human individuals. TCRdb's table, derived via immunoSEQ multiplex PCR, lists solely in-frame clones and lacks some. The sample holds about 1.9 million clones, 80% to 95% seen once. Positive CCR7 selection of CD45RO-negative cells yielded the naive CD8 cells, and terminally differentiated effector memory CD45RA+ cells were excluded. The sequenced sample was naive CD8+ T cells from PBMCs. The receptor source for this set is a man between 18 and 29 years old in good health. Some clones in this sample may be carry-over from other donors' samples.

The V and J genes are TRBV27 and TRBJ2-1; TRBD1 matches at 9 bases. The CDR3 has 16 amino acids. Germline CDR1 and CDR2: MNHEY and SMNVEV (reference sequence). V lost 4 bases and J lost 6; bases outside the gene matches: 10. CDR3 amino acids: CASSSGPGTGINEQFF. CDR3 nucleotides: TGTGCCAGCAGTTCCGGTCCCGGGACAGGGATCAATGAGCAGTTCTTC.

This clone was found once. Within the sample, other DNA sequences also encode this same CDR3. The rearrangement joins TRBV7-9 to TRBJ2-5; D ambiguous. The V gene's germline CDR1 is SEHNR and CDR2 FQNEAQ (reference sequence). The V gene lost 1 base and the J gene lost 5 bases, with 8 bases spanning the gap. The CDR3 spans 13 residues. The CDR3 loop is CASSLVRVETQYF. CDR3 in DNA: TGTGCCAGCAGCTTAGTCCGGGTTGAGACCCAGTACTTC.